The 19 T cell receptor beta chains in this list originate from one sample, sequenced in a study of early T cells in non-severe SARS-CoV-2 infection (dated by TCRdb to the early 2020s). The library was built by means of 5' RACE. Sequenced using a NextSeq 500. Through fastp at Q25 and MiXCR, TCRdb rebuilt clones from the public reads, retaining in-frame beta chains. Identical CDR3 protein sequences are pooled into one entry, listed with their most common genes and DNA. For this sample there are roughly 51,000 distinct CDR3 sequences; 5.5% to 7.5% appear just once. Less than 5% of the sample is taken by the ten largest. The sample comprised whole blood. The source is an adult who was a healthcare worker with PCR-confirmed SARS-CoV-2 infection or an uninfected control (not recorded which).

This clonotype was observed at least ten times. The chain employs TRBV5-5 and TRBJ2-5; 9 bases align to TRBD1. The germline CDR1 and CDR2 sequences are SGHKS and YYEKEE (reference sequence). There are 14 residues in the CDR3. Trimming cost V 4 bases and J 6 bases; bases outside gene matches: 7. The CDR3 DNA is TGTGCCAGCAGCCCGTGGACAGGGGTAAAGACCCAGTACTTC. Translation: CASSPWTGVKTQYF.

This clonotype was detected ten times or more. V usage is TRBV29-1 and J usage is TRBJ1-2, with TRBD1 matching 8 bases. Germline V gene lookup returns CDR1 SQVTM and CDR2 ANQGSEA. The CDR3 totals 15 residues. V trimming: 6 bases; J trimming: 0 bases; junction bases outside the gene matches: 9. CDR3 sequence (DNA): TGCAGCGTAAGACAGGGGCGAACTTCTAACTATGGCTACACCTTC. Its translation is CSVRQGRTSNYGYTF.

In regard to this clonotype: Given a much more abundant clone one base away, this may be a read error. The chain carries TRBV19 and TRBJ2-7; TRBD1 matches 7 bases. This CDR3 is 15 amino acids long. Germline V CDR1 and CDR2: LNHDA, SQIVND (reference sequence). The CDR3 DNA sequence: TGTGCCGGTAGTCTAGGGACAGAGATTGTTTCCGAGCAGTACTTC. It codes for CAGSLGTEIVSEQYF.

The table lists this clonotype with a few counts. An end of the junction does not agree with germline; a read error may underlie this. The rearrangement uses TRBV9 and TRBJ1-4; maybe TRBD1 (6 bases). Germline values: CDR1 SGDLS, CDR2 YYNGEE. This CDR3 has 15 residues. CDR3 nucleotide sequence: TGTGACAGCAGCCCAGACGGGACACCGAATGAAAAACTGTTTTTT. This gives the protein CDSSPDGTPNEKLFF.

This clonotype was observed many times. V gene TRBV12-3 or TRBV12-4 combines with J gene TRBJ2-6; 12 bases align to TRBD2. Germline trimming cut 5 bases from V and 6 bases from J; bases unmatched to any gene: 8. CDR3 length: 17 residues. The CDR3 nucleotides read TGTGCCAGCAGTCCTCGACTAGCGGGGGTGGAGGCCAACGTCCTGACTTTC. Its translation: CASSPRLAGVEANVLTF.

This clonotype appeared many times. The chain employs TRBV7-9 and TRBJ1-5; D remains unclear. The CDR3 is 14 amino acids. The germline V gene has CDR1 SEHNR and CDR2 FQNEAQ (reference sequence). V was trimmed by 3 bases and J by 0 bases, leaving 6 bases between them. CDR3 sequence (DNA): TGTGCCAGCAGCTTTGCGGGTAGCAATCAGCCCCAGCATTTT. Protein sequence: CASSFAGSNQPQHF.

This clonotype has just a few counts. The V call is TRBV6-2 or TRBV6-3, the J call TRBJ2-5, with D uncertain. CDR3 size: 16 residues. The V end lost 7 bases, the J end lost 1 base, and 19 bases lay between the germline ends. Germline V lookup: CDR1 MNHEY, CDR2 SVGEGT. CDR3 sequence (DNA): TGTGCCAGCATTCGAACCGGCAGGCTAATCCAAGAGACCCAGTACTTC. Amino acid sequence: CASIRTGRLIQETQYF.

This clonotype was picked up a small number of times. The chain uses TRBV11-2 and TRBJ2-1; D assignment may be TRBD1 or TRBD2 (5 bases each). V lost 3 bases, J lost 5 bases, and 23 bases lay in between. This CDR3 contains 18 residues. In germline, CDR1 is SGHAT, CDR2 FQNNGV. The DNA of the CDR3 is TGTGCCAGCAGCTTGGGGGTAAGGGGCTTCCTATTCCACAATGAGCAGTTCTTC. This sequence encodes CASSLGVRGFLFHNEQFF.

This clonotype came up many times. CDR3 region: CASSDVQGSTEAFF. CDR3 nucleotides: TGTGCCAGCAGTGACGTCCAGGGGAGCACTGAAGCTTTCTTT. V usage is TRBV6-1 and J usage is TRBJ1-1; maybe TRBD1 (6 bases). The germline V gene has CDR1 MNHNS and CDR2 SASEGT. CDR3 length: 14 residues. V was shortened by 3 bases and J by 4 bases, with 12 bases between the two germline ends.

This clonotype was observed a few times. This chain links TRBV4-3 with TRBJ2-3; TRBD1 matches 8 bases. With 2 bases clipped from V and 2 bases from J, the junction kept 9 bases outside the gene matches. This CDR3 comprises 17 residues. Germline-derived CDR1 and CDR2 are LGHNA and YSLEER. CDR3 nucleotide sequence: TGCGCCAGCAGCCAACGCCCCGGGACAGGACACACAGATACGCAGTATTTT. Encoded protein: CASSQRPGTGHTDTQYF.

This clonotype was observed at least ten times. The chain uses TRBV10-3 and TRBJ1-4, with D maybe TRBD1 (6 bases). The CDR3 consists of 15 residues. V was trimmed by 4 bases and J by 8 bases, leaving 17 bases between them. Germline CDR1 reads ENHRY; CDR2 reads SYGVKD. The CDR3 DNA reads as TGTGCCATCAGTGCCCGGGACACGGCTATCGAAAAACTGTTTTTT. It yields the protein CAISARDTAIEKLFF.

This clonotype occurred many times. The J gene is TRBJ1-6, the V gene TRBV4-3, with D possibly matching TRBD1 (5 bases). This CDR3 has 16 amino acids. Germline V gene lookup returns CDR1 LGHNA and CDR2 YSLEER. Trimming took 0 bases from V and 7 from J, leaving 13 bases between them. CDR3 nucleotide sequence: TGCGCCAGCAGCCAAGAGTACGGGGGTGGCAATTCACCCCTCCACTTT. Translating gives CASSQEYGGGNSPLHF.

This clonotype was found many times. DNA of the CDR3: TGTGCCAGTAGTAGGCGAACAGCCCACGAGCAGTACTTC. It codes for CASSRRTAHEQYF. The J gene is TRBJ2-7, the V gene TRBV19; unclear D gene. V gave up 4 bases and J gave up 5 bases, with 12 bases separating them. The CDR3 consists of 13 residues. Germline V gene lookup returns CDR1 LNHDA and CDR2 SQIVND (reference sequence).

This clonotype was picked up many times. CDR3 in amino acids: CASSPSGQWRYEQYF. The CDR3 bases are TGTGCCAGCTCACCTTCGGGACAGTGGCGCTACGAGCAGTACTTC. The chain links TRBV18 to TRBJ2-7, with 7 nucleotides matching TRBD1. V dropped 3 bases and J dropped 3; count of bases not matched to a gene: 8. Germline CDR1 reads KGHSH; CDR2 reads LQKENI. This CDR3 spans 15 amino acids.

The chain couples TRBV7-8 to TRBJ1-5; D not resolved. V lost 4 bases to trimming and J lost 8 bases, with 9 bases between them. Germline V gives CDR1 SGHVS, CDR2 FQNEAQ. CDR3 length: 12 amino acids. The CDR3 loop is CASSSVLEPQHF. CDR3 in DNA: TGTGCCAGCAGCTCCGTATTGGAGCCCCAGCATTTT. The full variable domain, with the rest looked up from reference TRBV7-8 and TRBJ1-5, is GAGVSQSPRYKVAKRGQDVALRCDPISGHVSLFWYQQALGQGPEFLTYFQNEAQLDKSGLPSDRFFAERPEGSVSTLKIQRTQQEDSAVYLCASSSVLEPQHFGDGTRLSIL.

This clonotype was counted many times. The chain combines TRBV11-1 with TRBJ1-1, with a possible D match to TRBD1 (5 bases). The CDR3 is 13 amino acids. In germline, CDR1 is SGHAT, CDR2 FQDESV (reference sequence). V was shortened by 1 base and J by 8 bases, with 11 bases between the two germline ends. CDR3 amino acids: CASSLVRGTEAFF. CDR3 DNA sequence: TGTGCCAGCAGCTTAGTAAGAGGGACCGAAGCTTTCTTT. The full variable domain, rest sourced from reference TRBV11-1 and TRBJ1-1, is EAEVAQSPRYKITEKSQAVAFWCDPISGHATLYWYRQILGQGPELLVQFQDESVVDDSQLPKDRFSAERLKGVDSTLKIQPAELGDSAMYLCASSLVRGTEAFFGQGTRLTVV.

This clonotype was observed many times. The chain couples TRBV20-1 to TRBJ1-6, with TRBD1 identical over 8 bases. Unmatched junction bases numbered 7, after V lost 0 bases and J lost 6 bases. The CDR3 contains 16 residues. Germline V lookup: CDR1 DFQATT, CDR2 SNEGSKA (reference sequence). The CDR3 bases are TGCAGTGCTAGAGAGATGACAGGGGCAGGTAATTCACCCCTCCACTTT. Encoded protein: CSAREMTGAGNSPLHF.

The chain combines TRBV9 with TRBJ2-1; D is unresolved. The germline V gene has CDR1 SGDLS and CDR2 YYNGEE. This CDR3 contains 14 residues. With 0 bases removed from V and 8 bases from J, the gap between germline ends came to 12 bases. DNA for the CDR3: TGTGCCAGCAGCGTAGTCCCTGCTGGCGATGAGCAGTTCTTC. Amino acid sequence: CASSVVPAGDEQFF. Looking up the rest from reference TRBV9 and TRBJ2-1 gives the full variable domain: DSGVTQTPKHLITATGQRVTLRCSPRSGDLSVYWYQQSLDQGLQFLIQYYNGEERAKGNILERFSAQQFPDLHSELNLSSLELGDSALYFCASSVVPAGDEQFFGPGTRLTVL.

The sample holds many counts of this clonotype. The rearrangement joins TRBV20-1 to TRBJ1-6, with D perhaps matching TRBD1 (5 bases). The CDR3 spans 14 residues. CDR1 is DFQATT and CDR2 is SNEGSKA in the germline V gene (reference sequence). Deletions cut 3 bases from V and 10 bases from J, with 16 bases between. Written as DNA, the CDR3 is TGCAGTGCTAGTGAGTTTAGGGGTGTATCACCCCTCCACTTT. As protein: CSASEFRGVSPLHF.